This T cell receptor (beta chain) comes out of a study of blood T cell repertoires in COVID-19. Study-wide background: The United States, Italy and Spain were the sources of the acute and convalescent COVID-19 samples. The analysed material was cDNA or gDNA that came from T cells, B-cell-depleted T cells, or PBMCs.

Germline V gene lookup returns CDR1 WNHNN and CDR2 SYGVQD (reference sequence). V dropped 6 bases and J dropped 4 bases, with 12 bases sitting between them. The CDR3 is 14 amino acids. In the authors' methods: Amplifying reference gene primers gave estimates of nucleated cell counts. The repertoire was sequenced with immunoSEQ multiplex PCR; TCRdb's copy has only in-frame clones and lacks some. The V and J calls and clone size were taken over from that table, and D and trimming were inferred from the DNA. The repertoire consists of 240,000 or so clones, with approximately 78% occurring once and the leading ten covering roughly an eighth.

This TCR derives from a woman aged 60-70 years with active or convalescent COVID-19. The sequenced material came from peripheral blood. The chain joins TRBV10-1 to TRBJ2-2; D is perhaps TRBD2 (7 bases). CDR3 coding DNA: TGCGCCAGCAGCCGCGGGGGCCTCACCGGGGAGCTGTTTTTT. It is translated as CASSRGGLTGELFF.